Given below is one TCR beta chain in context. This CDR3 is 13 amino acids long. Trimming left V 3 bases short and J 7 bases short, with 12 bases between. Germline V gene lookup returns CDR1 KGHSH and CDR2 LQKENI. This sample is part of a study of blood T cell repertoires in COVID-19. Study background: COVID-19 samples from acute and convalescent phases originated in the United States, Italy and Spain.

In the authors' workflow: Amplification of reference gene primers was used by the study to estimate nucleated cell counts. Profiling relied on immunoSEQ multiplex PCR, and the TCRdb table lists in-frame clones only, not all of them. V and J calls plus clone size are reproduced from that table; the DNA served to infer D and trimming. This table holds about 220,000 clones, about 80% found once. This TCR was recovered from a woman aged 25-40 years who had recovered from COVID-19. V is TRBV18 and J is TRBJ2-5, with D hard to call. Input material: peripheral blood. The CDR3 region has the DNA TGTGCCAGCTCACCGTTCCAGGTCAGGACCCAGTACTTC. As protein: CASSPFQVRTQYF.